This T cell receptor beta chain was recorded in a study of blood T cell repertoires in COVID-19. Study in general: Sources were T cells, B-cell-depleted T cells, or PBMCs; the material itself was cDNA or gDNA.

By share of the sample, this clone is medium-sized. In the source study's methods: The authors estimated nucleated cell counts from reference gene primer amplification. Assay: immunoSEQ multiplex PCR; the TCRdb copy retains only in-frame clones and omits some. V, J and clone size are those of that table, while D and trimming were read from the DNA. The table records 150,000 to 200,000 clones, approximately 82% of them present only once. The trim removed 7 bases at V and 0 bases at J, leaving 0 bases unmatched. Germline-derived CDR1 and CDR2 are SQVTM and ANQGSEA. This CDR3 has 14 amino acids. Enrolled through a virtual design, the participants were between roughly 18 and 95 years of age and came from 24 US areas.

The source of this sequence is a woman aged 50 to 65 who had recovered from COVID-19. The sequenced sample was PBMCs or T cells enriched from blood (not recorded which). The chain couples TRBV29-1 to TRBJ2-2, with 12 positions matching TRBD2. CDR3 protein: CSASGRANTGELFF. The CDR3 nucleotides are TGCAGCGCTAGCGGGAGGGCGAACACCGGGGAGCTGTTTTTT.